This entry lists 10 T cell receptor beta chains sequenced from one sample in a study of patients and donors after allogeneic stem cell transplantation. TCRdb fed the RT-PCR reads into MiXCR, producing one record per CDR3 protein. The data contain approximately 430,000 distinct CDR3 sequences, under 20% of them singletons. Sequencing input: blood, either unsorted or a sorted T cell fraction (not recorded which). The receptor source for this set is a human donor who was either an allogeneic HSCT recipient or a stem cell or donor lymphocyte infusion donor (not recorded which). It is not recorded whose cells these are; they may come from a transplant donor.

V usage is TRBV6-6 and J usage is TRBJ1-1, with 8 bases matching TRBD1. V was clipped by 6 bases and J by 12 bases; unmatched bases: 6. This CDR3 has 11 residues. Germline lookup yields CDR1 MNHNY and CDR2 SVGAGI (reference sequence). CDR3 protein: CASREGQGTFF. The CDR3 DNA sequence: TGTGCCAGCAGGGAAGGACAGGGAACTTTCTTT.

This clonotype was recorded a few times. The rearrangement uses TRBV5-1 and TRBJ2-1, with 12 positions matching TRBD2. Germline CDR1 is SGHRS and CDR2 is YFSETQ. There are 16 residues in the CDR3. V trimming: 4 bases; J trimming: 6 bases; junction bases outside the gene matches: 8. CDR3 residues: CASSPLAGGLGNEQFF. Written as DNA, the CDR3 is TGCGCCAGCAGCCCACTAGCGGGGGGTCTAGGCAATGAGCAGTTCTTC.

This clonotype was observed a handful of times. This chain uses TRBV5-1 with TRBJ1-2, with 7 nucleotides matching TRBD1. V lost 4 bases and J lost 4; bases outside the gene matches: 4. CDR1 and CDR2 (germline): SGHRS, YFSETQ. The CDR3 has 13 amino acids. This chain's CDR3 is CASSQRQGYGYTF. CDR3 DNA sequence: TGCGCCAGCAGCCAACGACAGGGCTATGGCTACACCTTC.

V and J are TRBV4-2 and TRBJ2-7; 9 positions match TRBD2. The V gene's germline CDR1 is LGHNA and CDR2 YNFKEQ. The CDR3 is 16 residues long. After removal of 0 bases from V and 7 bases from J, the junction contained 10 bases not matched to a gene. The CDR3 coding sequence is TGTGCCAGCAGCCAAGATCCGATTAGCGGGGGAGGTGAGCAGTACTTC. This codes for CASSQDPISGGGEQYF.

J is TRBJ1-4 and V is TRBV6-1; TRBD1 is a possible D gene (6 bases). Trimming took 4 bases from V and 7 from J, leaving 13 bases between them. The CDR3 is 14 residues long. Germline values: CDR1 MNHNS, CDR2 SASEGT. The CDR3 sequence: CASSAQGRSEKLFF. CDR3 coding DNA: TGTGCCAGCAGTGCGCAGGGGAGGAGTGAAAAACTGTTTTTT.

This clonotype has a handful of counts. The J gene is TRBJ2-3, the V gene TRBV20-1; no firm D call. The CDR3 covers 13 residues. Trimming took off 6 bases at V and 2 bases at J, with 12 bases between the two ends. Germline V gene lookup returns CDR1 DFQATT and CDR2 SNEGSKA (reference sequence). In DNA form, the CDR3 reads TGCAGTGCATCGGTGAGGTCCACAGATACGCAGTATTTT. The encoded protein is CSASVRSTDTQYF.

In nucleotides, the CDR3 is TGTGCCAGCAGGACTTCAAGCGGGGGGGCCTGGGAGACCCAGTACTTC. Amino acids: CASRTSSGGAWETQYF. This chain links TRBV12-3 or TRBV12-4 with TRBJ2-5, with TRBD2 identical over 10 bases. Germline trimming cut 6 bases from V and 5 bases from J; bases unmatched to any gene: 12. The CDR3 runs to 16 residues.

This clonotype appeared a few times. The chain recombines TRBV6-1 with TRBJ1-6; tentatively, D is TRBD1 (6 bases). Germline V gives CDR1 MNHNS, CDR2 SASEGT. CDR3 length: 15 amino acids. V lost 6 bases and J lost 10, with 19 bases in between. Here the CDR3 DNA reads TGTGCCAGCAGCCGACGGGGAAGGGGGGACTCACCCCTCCACTTT. Translation: CASSRRGRGDSPLHF.

The CDR3 loop reads CSATAPLAGENEQFF. The CDR3 DNA is TGCAGTGCCACAGCCCCCCTAGCGGGAGAAAATGAGCAGTTCTTC. This chain connects TRBV20-1 to TRBJ2-1, with 10 bases identical to TRBD2. The trim removed 6 bases at V and 7 bases at J, leaving 12 bases unmatched. The CDR3 extends over 15 amino acids. The germline gives CDR1 DFQATT, CDR2 SNEGSKA (reference sequence).

This clonotype was seen only a few times. The V gene is TRBV4-2, the J gene TRBJ2-3; 15 nucleotides agree with TRBD2. The germline CDR1 and CDR2 sequences are LGHNA and YNFKEQ. The trim removed 1 base at V and 6 bases at J, leaving 5 bases unmatched. CDR3 length: 17 residues. Written as DNA, the CDR3 is TGTGCCAGCAGCCAAGGGACTAGCGGGGGGGCTTTGGATACGCAGTATTTT. The encoded protein is CASSQGTSGGALDTQYF.